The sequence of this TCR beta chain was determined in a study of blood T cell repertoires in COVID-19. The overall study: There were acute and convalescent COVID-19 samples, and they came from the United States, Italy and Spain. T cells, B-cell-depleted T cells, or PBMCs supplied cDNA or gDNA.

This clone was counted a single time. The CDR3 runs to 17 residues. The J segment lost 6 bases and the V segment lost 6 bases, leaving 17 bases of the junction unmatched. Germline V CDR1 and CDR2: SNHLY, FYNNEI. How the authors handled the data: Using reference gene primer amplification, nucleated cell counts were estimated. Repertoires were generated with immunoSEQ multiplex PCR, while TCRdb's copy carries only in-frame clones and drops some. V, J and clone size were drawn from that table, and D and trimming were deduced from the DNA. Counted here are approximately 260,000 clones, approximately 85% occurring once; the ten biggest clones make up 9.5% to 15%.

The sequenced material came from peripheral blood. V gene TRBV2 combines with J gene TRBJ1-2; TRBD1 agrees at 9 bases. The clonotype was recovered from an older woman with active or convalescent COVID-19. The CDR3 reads CASSSGTGRPRGNGYTF. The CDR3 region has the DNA TGTGCCAGCAGCAGTGGGACAGGGCGCCCCCGGGGAAATGGCTACACCTTC. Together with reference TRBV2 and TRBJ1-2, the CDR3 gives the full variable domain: EPEVTQTPSHQVTQMGQEVILRCVPISNHLYFYWYRQILGQKVEFLVSFYNNEISEKSEIFDDQFSVERPDGSNFTLKIRSTKLEDSAMYFCASSSGTGRPRGNGYTFGSGTRLTVV.